This T cell receptor (beta chain) originates from a study of T-cell memory formation after mild COVID-19. Study-level findings and limits: The study found balanced CD4/CD8 in clones contracting day 15 to 85 and a CD4+ lean in later expanders. In pre-infection memory, a portion of responding clones appeared, which suggested that cross-reactive memory joined.

The 5'RACE method, run with constant-segment primers, produced TCR alpha and TCR beta cDNA libraries (carrying sample barcodes and UMIs). One entry per CDR3 protein, called by TCRdb with MiXCR from the 5' RACE reads. The sample shows 110,000 or so distinct CDR3 sequences, approximately 21% of them seen only once. Germline loops: CDR1 SEHNR, CDR2 FQNEAQ (reference sequence). V lost 3 bases, J lost 6 bases, and 10 bases stayed unmatched. The CDR3 totals 15 residues. On this clonotype itself: Its antigen is not known.

The receptor's source is a man in his late teens or twenties who had mild COVID-19 (a few samples of this study predate the infection). Cell type and time point are not known. V usage is TRBV7-9 and J usage is TRBJ1-2, with 7 bases that match TRBD1. Sequenced input: PBMCs or a T cell subset sorted from them (not recorded which). The CDR3 DNA follows: TGTGCCAGCAGCTTCAACAGGGGCTCGGCTGATGGCTACACCTTC. Its translation: CASSFNRGSADGYTF.